This is a list of T cell receptor beta chains from one sample in a study of T cell clonotyping in hematopoietic cell transplantation. The method was immunoSEQ multiplex PCR; TCRdb's version includes in-frame clones alone and lacks a portion of them. The sample holds 35,000 to 45,000 clones, 95% seen once. Source: peripheral blood mononuclear cells, taken before stem cell transplant. The source of these receptors is a man aged 35-49 years with chronic myeloid leukemia. Some clones in this sample may be carry-over from other donors' samples. CDR3s include the opening cysteine and the closing phenylalanine or tryptophan. The D gene is left open where the match is weak. Only part of the rows carry a size: once, few, many, or a class if the clone is expanded.

D	length	size	V	J	CDR3	DNA
-	15	-	TRBV7-2	TRBJ2-7	CASSSQTRNFYEQYF	TGTGCCAGCAGCTCCCAGACACGGAACTTCTACGAGCAGTACTTC
TRBD2	14	-	TRBV2	TRBJ2-7	CASSRSGLRYEQYF	TGTGCCAGCAGTCGCTCGGGACTACGCTACGAGCAGTACTTC
-	16	-	TRBV7-6	TRBJ2-1	CASSLQGMELYNEQFF	TGTGCCAGCAGCTTGCAGGGGATGGAACTTTACAATGAGCAGTTCTTC
TRBD1	15	-	TRBV7-9	TRBJ1-1	CASSPRTGMNTEAFF	TGTGCCAGCAGCCCCCGGACAGGTATGAACACTGAAGCTTTCTTT
-	13	-	TRBV10-3	TRBJ2-1	CAIIDSRTNEQFF	TGTGCCATCATAGACAGCCGGACCAATGAGCAGTTCTTC
-	14	-	TRBV14	TRBJ1-1	CASSQVSGYTEAFF	TGTGCCAGCAGCCAAGTGTCCGGGTACACTGAAGCTTTCTTT
-	14	-	TRBV7-3	TRBJ2-2	CASSREANTGELFF	TGTGCCAGCAGCCGTGAAGCGAACACCGGGGAGCTGTTTTTT
-	16	-	TRBV7-2	TRBJ1-1	CASSLQGRSGNTEAFF	TGTGCCAGCAGCTTGCAGGGGCGTTCAGGGAACACTGAAGCTTTCTTT
-	13	once	TRBV11-3	TRBJ1-5	CASSSASNQPQHF	TGTGCCAGCAGCTCCGCCAGCAATCAGCCCCAGCATTTT
-	17	-	TRBV4-2	TRBJ2-7	CASSQERQVGGHYEQYF	TGTGCCAGCAGCCAAGAACGACAGGTTGGGGGGCACTACGAGCAGTACTTC
-	13	-	TRBV25-1	TRBJ2-7	CASRYRENYEQYF	TGTGCCAGCAGGTACAGGGAGAACTACGAGCAGTACTTC
-	14	-	TRBV28	TRBJ1-2	CASSFTGYNYGYTF	TGTGCCAGCAGTTTTACCGGGTACAACTATGGCTACACCTTC
TRBD1	12	-	TRBV29-1	TRBJ2-3	CSVRQGASTQYF	TGCAGCGTCAGACAGGGGGCTAGTACGCAGTATTTT
-	11	-	TRBV5-1	TRBJ2-7	CASSEGSKQYF	TGCGCCAGCAGCGAGGGATCCAAGCAGTACTTC
-	15	-	TRBV25-1	TRBJ1-1	CASTRMSVGMTEAFF	TGTGCCAGCACCCGAATGTCGGTAGGGATGACTGAAGCTTTCTTT
-	15	-	TRBV7-2	TRBJ2-7	CASSPWGTGPYEQYF	TGTGCCAGCAGTCCATGGGGGACGGGACCCTACGAGCAGTACTTC
-	13	-	TRBV6-1	TRBJ1-5	CASSETPGQPQHF	TGTGCCAGCAGTGAGACGCCCGGGCAGCCCCAGCATTTT
-	12	-	TRBV5-6	TRBJ1-5	CASSLVDQPQHF	TGTGCCAGCAGCTTGGTCGATCAGCCCCAGCATTTT
TRBD2	19	-	TRBV9	TRBJ2-3	CASSVEGFISGGARDTQYF	TGTGCCAGCAGCGTAGAAGGTTTCATAAGCGGGGGGGCCCGGGATACGCAGTATTTT
-	13	-	TRBV27	TRBJ1-5	CASSFGWNQPQHF	TGTGCCAGCAGTTTTGGGTGGAATCAGCCCCAGCATTTT
-	15	-	TRBV5-1	TRBJ2-7	CASSLAGVSSYEQYF	TGCGCCAGCAGCTTGGCGGGGGTCAGCTCCTACGAGCAGTACTTC
-	16	-	TRBV6-5	TRBJ2-6	CASSYDSSSGANVLTF	TGTGCCAGCAGTTACGACAGTAGCTCTGGGGCCAACGTCCTGACTTTC